This T cell receptor beta chain was recovered during a study of control samples from healthy donors and cancer patients. This clone was seen once. TCRdb's table, derived via immunoSEQ multiplex PCR, lists solely in-frame clones and lacks some. The sample includes more than 150,000 clones, just under 95% of them seen just once. Per germline, CDR1 MDHEN and CDR2 SYDVKM. This CDR3 spans 13 amino acids. The germline V and J ends were trimmed by 6 bases and 3 bases, with 11 bases remaining between them. J is TRBJ1-2 and V is TRBV28; D is uncertain. The TCR originated in a young man in good health. The material sequenced was blood. Here the CDR3 DNA reads TGTGCCAGCAGATCCGGGGTAGACTATGGCTACACCTTC. Amino acids: CASRSGVDYGYTF.